This TCR beta chain was captured by sequencing in a study of shared clonotypes between healthy human individuals. About the study: CD8 memory received one plate per donor, CD8 naive two, CD4 memory three and CD4 naive three.

V shed 0 bases and J shed 3 bases, with 2 bases lying between them. The germline CDR1 and CDR2 sequences are SGDLS and YYNGEE. This CDR3 spans 12 amino acids. Comments on this clone: Other DNA sequences in the sample encode the same CDR3.

The protocol was immunoSEQ multiplex PCR, while the TCRdb copy is restricted to in-frame clones and leaves out a portion. The sample lists about 2.1 million clones, just under 95% seen once, with 1.5% to 2% in the top ten. Naive CD8 cells comprised CD45RO-negative, CCR7-positively selected cells, excluding terminally differentiated effector memory CD45RA+ cells. Material: naive CD8+ T cells from PBMCs. This TCR came from a man aged 18 to 29 in good health. Some clones in this sample may be carry-over from other donors' samples. This chain joins TRBV9 and TRBJ2-3; no definite D call. The CDR3 here is CASSVGTDTQYF. The CDR3 nucleotides read TGTGCCAGCAGCGTAGGAACAGATACGCAGTATTTT.